This record covers a single T cell receptor (beta chain). Its antigen is as yet unknown. PBMCs were obtained from 9.5 to 10 ml fresh peripheral blood. TCR beta CDR3 regions were amplified from RNA. First-round RT-PCR of the TCR CDR3 relied on the HTBI primer set. TCRdb recomputed calls from the multiplex PCR reads with MiXCR, one row per CDR3 protein. The sample shows 400,000 to 500,000 distinct CDR3 sequences, around 14% of them seen only once. The sample comes from a study of T cells in Graves' hyperthyroidism and ophthalmopathy. Findings of the study overall: The model made its ophthalmopathy prediction, and onset followed a median around 6.5 months later. Among clonotypes expanded in thyroid above 0.001, most were also found in blood.

Trimming removed 3 bases at V and 5 bases at J, with 10 bases between. The CDR3 runs to 14 residues. Germline V lookup: CDR1 SGHTA, CDR2 FQGNSA. The rearrangement joins TRBV7-2 to TRBJ2-2; tentative D call: TRBD1 (6 bases). This clonotype was obtained from a young woman with Graves' hyperthyroidism. The sequencing input was blood. CDR3 sequence reads: CASSLPGETGELFF. The CDR3 region has the DNA TGTGCCAGCAGCTTGCCAGGGGAAACCGGGGAGCTGTTTTTT.